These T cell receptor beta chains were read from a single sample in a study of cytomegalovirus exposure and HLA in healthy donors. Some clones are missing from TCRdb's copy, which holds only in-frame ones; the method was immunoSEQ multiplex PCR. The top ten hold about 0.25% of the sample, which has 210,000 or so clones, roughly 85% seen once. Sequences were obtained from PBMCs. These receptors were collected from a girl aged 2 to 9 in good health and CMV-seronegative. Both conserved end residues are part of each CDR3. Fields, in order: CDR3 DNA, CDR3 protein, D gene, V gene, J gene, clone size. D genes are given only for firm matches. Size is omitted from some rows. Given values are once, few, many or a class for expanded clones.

TGTGCCAGTAGTGCAAGAAGACTAGCGGTGAGCACAGATACGCAGTATTTT	CASSARRLAVSTDTQYF	TRBD2	TRBV19	TRBJ2-3	.
TGTGCCAGCAGCTTAGGGAGGGCGTGGACAGGACAAGAGACCCAGTACTTC	CASSLGRAWTGQETQYF	.	TRBV7-8	TRBJ2-5	.
TGTGCCAGCAGGACAAGGATCATTGCTAATGAAAAACTGTTTTTT	CASRTRIIANEKLFF	.	TRBV4-2	TRBJ1-4	.
TGCGCCAGCAGCTGGGCTAGCGGGGTATCTGGCAATGAGCAGTTCTTC	CASSWASGVSGNEQFF	TRBD2	TRBV5-1	TRBJ2-1	.
TGTGCCATCAGTACGCAGGGGCTTGAAGCTTTCTTT	CAISTQGLEAFF	.	TRBV10-3	TRBJ1-1	.
TGTGCCAGCAGTTACGAGGGACTAGGCTCCTACGAGCAGTACTTC	CASSYEGLGSYEQYF	TRBD2	TRBV6-5	TRBJ2-7	.
TGTGCCAGCCTCGGCTCTCTGGAACGACTATATGGCTACACCTTC	CASLGSLERLYGYTF	.	TRBV2	TRBJ1-2	.
TGCGCCAGCAGCCAGGACTTGACTAGCGGGGTCTACAATGAGCAGTTCTTC	CASSQDLTSGVYNEQFF	TRBD2	TRBV4-1	TRBJ2-1	.
TGTGCCAGCAGTTACCCGGACGAGCAGTACTTC	CASSYPDEQYF	.	TRBV6-5	TRBJ2-7	.
TGTGCCAGCAGCCTGGGGGACAGGGTGGGAAACACCATATATTTT	CASSLGDRVGNTIYF	TRBD1	TRBV11-2	TRBJ1-3	.
TGTGCCAGCAGTGGAAGGGGGATTTATGGCTACACCTTC	CASSGRGIYGYTF	.	TRBV2	TRBJ1-2	.
TGTGCCAGCAGCTTAGGGGACAGGGCCGAGCAGTACTTC	CASSLGDRAEQYF	TRBD1	TRBV5-6	TRBJ2-7	.
TGCGCCAGCAGGACCCCCCCGAAGTCCTCCGGGGCTTTCTTT	CASRTPPKSSGAFF	.	TRBV5-1	TRBJ1-1	.
TGCGCCAGCAGCCAAGATCCTGCGGGGGGGCACAATGAGCAGTTCTTC	CASSQDPAGGHNEQFF	TRBD2	TRBV4-1	TRBJ2-1	.
TGTGCCAGCAGTGGCGGGAGGATCGCAGATACGCAGTATTTT	CASSGGRIADTQYF	TRBD2	TRBV6-5	TRBJ2-3	.
TGTGCCAGCACTATTCTAGCGGGAACGTACGAGCAGTACTTC	CASTILAGTYEQYF	TRBD2	TRBV2	TRBJ2-7	.
TGTGCCAGCAGTTTCCTCAGGGCAGGGGGGTATTACGAGCAGTACTTC	CASSFLRAGGYYEQYF	.	TRBV27	TRBJ2-7	.
TGTGCCAGCAGCCAAGATGGGAGCGGCCCCTCCTACGAGCAGTACTTC	CASSQDGSGPSYEQYF	.	TRBV4-2	TRBJ2-7	.
TGTGCCAGCAGCACAACTAGCGGGGGGGCAGATACGCAGTATTTT	CASSTTSGGADTQYF	TRBD2	TRBV13	TRBJ2-3	.
TGTGCCCGCAAGCAGCGAGGGACACCCCTTGGTGGCTACACCTTC	CARKQRGTPLGGYTF	.	TRBV30	TRBJ1-2	.
TGTGCCAGAAGCTTGGACAAGCGCAGCTATGGCTACACCTTC	CARSLDKRSYGYTF	.	TRBV5-3	TRBJ1-2	.
TGTGCCAGCAGCTTGTCAACGGGGGGATACAATGAGCAGTTCTTC	CASSLSTGGYNEQFF	TRBD2	TRBV13	TRBJ2-1	.
TGTGCCAGCAGCCCCCGAGCACAGGGGGATACGCAGTATTTT	CASSPRAQGDTQYF	TRBD1	TRBV9	TRBJ2-3	once
TGTGCCAGCAGTGTAGTTCAAGAGACCCAGTACTTC	CASSVVQETQYF	.	TRBV6-1	TRBJ2-5	.
TGTGCCAGCAGCTTCCGTGTTACTAGCGGGGGAGGCTACGAGCAGTACTTC	CASSFRVTSGGGYEQYF	TRBD2	TRBV7-2	TRBJ2-7	.
TGCGCCAGCACCTCTTCTCGGGGTGGTGAAGCTTTCTTT	CASTSSRGGEAFF	.	TRBV5-1	TRBJ1-1	.
TGTGCCAGCTCGGGACAGGGGAACACTGAAGCTTTCTTT	CASSGQGNTEAFF	TRBD1	TRBV18	TRBJ1-1	.